This TCR beta chain is drawn from a study of T cell responses to AZD1222 COVID-19 vaccine. Germline lookup yields CDR1 ENHRY and CDR2 SYGVKD. The CDR3 spans 12 residues. V dropped 6 bases and J dropped 2 bases, with 7 bases sitting between them. Here immunoSEQ multiplex PCR was the method, and the copy in TCRdb shows in-frame clones only, minus some. The sample consists of about 70,000 clones, 85% of them appearing once. Source: peripheral blood, taken on day 0 of AZD1222 vaccination. The receptor was derived from an adult in good health. The V call is TRBV10-3, the J call TRBJ1-2; D not certain. The CDR3 DNA is TGTGCCATCAGCCCCAACAACTATGGCTACACCTTC. It translates to CAISPNNYGYTF.